The present T cell receptor beta chain was sequenced within a study of response to subunit inactivated influenza vaccine. Study-wide results and caveats: Authors suggested each seasonal flu vaccination may recruit only limited numbers of new T cells.

From germline, CDR1 is SQVTM and CDR2 ANQGSEA. Trimming stripped 6 bases from V and 5 bases from J, with 13 bases between. The CDR3 sequence is 13 residues long. Notes on this clonotype: The antigen remains unidentified.

TCRdb reanalysed the RT-PCR reads using MiXCR and keeps one entry per CDR3 protein. The repertoire consists of about 700,000 distinct CDR3 sequences, with around 15% occurring once and the leading ten covering 7.6%. The gene calls are TRBV29-1 and TRBJ2-2; perhaps TRBD1 as D (6 bases). The sequencing here drew on PBMCs from blood, taken 14 to 15 days before vaccination. The sequence was collected from a man aged 50 to 60 who received an inactivated influenza vaccine. DNA of the CDR3: TGCAGCGTGGACAAAAGGGGGACCGGGGAGCTGTTTTTT. Translating gives CSVDKRGTGELFF.